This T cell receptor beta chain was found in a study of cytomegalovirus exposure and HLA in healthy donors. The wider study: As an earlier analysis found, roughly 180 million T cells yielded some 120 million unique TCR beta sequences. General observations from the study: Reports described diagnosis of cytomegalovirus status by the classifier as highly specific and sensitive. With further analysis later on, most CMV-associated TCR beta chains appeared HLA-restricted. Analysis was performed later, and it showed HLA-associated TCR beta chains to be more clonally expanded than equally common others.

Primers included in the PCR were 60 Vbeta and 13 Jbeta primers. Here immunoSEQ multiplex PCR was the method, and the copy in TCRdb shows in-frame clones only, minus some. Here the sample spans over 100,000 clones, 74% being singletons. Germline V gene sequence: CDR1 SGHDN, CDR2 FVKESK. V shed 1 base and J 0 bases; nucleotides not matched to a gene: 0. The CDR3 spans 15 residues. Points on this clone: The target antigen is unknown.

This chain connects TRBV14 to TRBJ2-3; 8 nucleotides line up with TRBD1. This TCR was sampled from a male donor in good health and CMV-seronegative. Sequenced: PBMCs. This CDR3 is CASSQGDRSTDTQYF. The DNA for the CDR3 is TGTGCCAGCAGCCAAGGGGACAGGAGCACAGATACGCAGTATTTT.